These 28 T cell receptor beta chains share one sample of origin, sequenced in a study of T cell repertoires in aging, cancer and after chemotherapy. The template was genomic DNA from peripheral blood, not RNA. A mixed TRB-A/B primer pool amplified rearranged TRB by multiplex touch-down PCR. In TCRdb, the multiplex PCR reads were re-called with MiXCR into one record per CDR3 protein. The table includes about 13,000 distinct CDR3 sequences, 25% detected once. The sequenced sample consisted of blood. The receptors shown here come from a human donor in good health.

The J gene is TRBJ2-1, the V gene TRBV19; D gene uncertain. V was clipped by 0 bases and J by 6 bases, with 12 bases between them. Germline V gives CDR1 LNHDA, CDR2 SQIVND (reference sequence). CDR3 length: 15 amino acids. CDR3 DNA sequence: TGTGCCAGTAGTATAGACGCACCCCGGAGCAATGAGCAGTTCTTC. Protein: CASSIDAPRSNEQFF.

The chain employs TRBV7-9 and TRBJ1-2; D may be TRBD1 (5 bases). The germline V and J ends were trimmed by 1 base and 3 bases, with 9 bases remaining between them. Per germline, CDR1 SEHNR and CDR2 FQNEAQ (reference sequence). There are 14 residues in the CDR3. The CDR3 coding sequence is TGTGCCAGCAGCTTAGGGGGGGGACACTATGGCTACACCTTC. Translation: CASSLGGGHYGYTF.

V gene TRBV12-3 or TRBV12-4 combines with J gene TRBJ1-2, with a possible D match to TRBD1 (5 bases). This CDR3 contains 16 residues. Trimming removed 3 bases from V and 0 bases from J, with 14 bases in between. The CDR3 reads CASSLYRRIANYGYTF. In DNA, the CDR3 is TGTGCCAGCAGTTTGTACAGGCGCATAGCTAACTATGGCTACACCTTC.

Of note for this clonotype: One junction end does not reproduce the germline sequence, and a read error may be involved. The chain recombines TRBV5-1 with TRBJ1-6, with TRBD1 matching 7 bases. The CDR3 loop spans 16 amino acids. Germline V CDR1 and CDR2: SGHRS, YFSETQ. CDR3 nucleotide sequence: TGTGCCAGCACCTACAGGGGACCCACCAATAATTCACCCCTCCACTTT. It codes for CASTYRGPTNNSPLHF.

This clonotype appeared many times. The chain carries TRBV27 and TRBJ1-2; D gene ambiguous. Germline assignment: CDR1 MNHEY and CDR2 SMNVEV (reference sequence). The V gene lost 0 bases and the J gene lost 5 bases, with 7 bases spanning the gap. The CDR3 totals 13 residues. This CDR3 is CASSLSAVYGYTF. For the CDR3, the DNA is TGTGCCAGCAGTTTATCAGCTGTTTATGGCTACACCTTC.

Written as DNA, the CDR3 is TGTGCCAGCAGCTTAACAGGGAGAAGTGGCTACACCTTC. Translation: CASSLTGRSGYTF. The chain uses TRBV7-9 and TRBJ1-2; D perhaps matches TRBD1 (6 bases). Trimming pared 2 bases from V and 7 bases from J, leaving 11 bases between. Germline assignment: CDR1 SEHNR and CDR2 FQNEAQ (reference sequence). The CDR3 extends over 13 amino acids.

Remarks on this clonotype: A junction boundary mismatches the germline segment, possibly from a read error. The chain links TRBV4-2 to TRBJ2-3, with D tentatively TRBD1 or TRBD2 (5 bases each). The V gene's germline CDR1 is LGHNA and CDR2 YNFKEQ. CDR3 length: 15 amino acids. Written as DNA, the CDR3 is TGCGCCAGCAGCCAAGCGGCCAGGGCGGCAGATACGCAGTATTTT. Amino acid sequence: CASSQAARAADTQYF.

The sample holds a few counts of this clonotype. The rearrangement joins TRBV20-1 to TRBJ2-7; 11 nucleotides agree with TRBD1. The CDR3 totals 14 residues. Unmatched junction bases numbered 8, after V lost 4 bases and J lost 6 bases. Germline V gene lookup returns CDR1 DFQATT and CDR2 SNEGSKA (reference sequence). CDR3 loop: CSANIRDRGSEQYF. DNA of the CDR3: TGCAGTGCTAACATCCGGGACAGGGGGAGCGAGCAGTACTTC.

This clonotype turned up a few times. V usage is TRBV12-3 or TRBV12-4 and J usage is TRBJ1-1, with D tentatively TRBD1 (5 bases). V lost 3 bases, J lost 3 bases, and 11 bases lay in between. This CDR3 has 14 amino acids. The CDR3 protein is CASSLRGRDTEAFF. CDR3 nucleotide sequence: TGTGCCAGCAGTTTGAGGGGTCGGGACACTGAAGCTTTCTTT.

The table lists this clonotype with a few counts. The chain has TRBV6-5 and TRBJ1-2, with TRBD1 identical over 9 bases. The CDR3 has 15 amino acids. Germline lookup yields CDR1 MNHEY and CDR2 SVGAGI. The J segment lost 2 bases and the V segment lost 5 bases, leaving 6 bases of the junction unmatched. The CDR3 spells CASSHPGTGNYGYTF. Written as DNA, the CDR3 is TGTGCCAGCAGTCACCCAGGGACAGGGAACTATGGCTACACCTTC.

In regard to this clonotype: At one end, the junction sequence differs from germline, possibly due to a read error. In DNA, the CDR3 is TGTGCCAGCAGCTTTGGAGACCCTGATAGCAGTCAGCCCCAGCATTTT. This encodes CASSFGDPDSSQPQHF. This chain joins TRBV7-9 and TRBJ1-5, with D uncertain. Germline V gives CDR1 SEHNR, CDR2 FQNEAQ (reference sequence). This CDR3 comprises 16 residues. Filled out from reference TRBV7-9 and TRBJ1-5, the complete variable domain reads DTGVSQNPRHKITKRGQNVTFRCDPISEHNRLYWYRQTLGQGPEFLTYFQNEAQLEKSRLLSDRFSAERPKGSFSTLEIQRTEQGDSAMYLCASSFGDPDSSQPQHFGDGTRLSIL.

The rearrangement joins TRBV20-1 to TRBJ2-7, with 8 bases identical to TRBD1. The CDR3 covers 14 residues. Looked up from germline, CDR1 is DFQATT and CDR2 is SNEGSKA (reference sequence). The V and J ends lost 6 bases and 2 bases, in that order; junction bases with no gene match: 9. CDR3 in amino acids: CSADRGRSPYEQYF. DNA of the CDR3: TGCAGTGCAGACAGGGGCCGCTCCCCCTACGAGCAGTACTTC.

V is TRBV27 and J is TRBJ2-1, with 11 bases aligning to TRBD2. The CDR3 is 18 residues long. The V gene's germline CDR1 is MNHEY and CDR2 SMNVEV (reference sequence). After removal of 0 bases from V and 0 bases from J, the junction contained 4 bases not matched to a gene. In nucleotides, the CDR3 is TGTGCCAGCAGTTTATCGGCGACTAGCGGGGCCTCCTACAATGAGCAGTTCTTC. Translation gives CASSLSATSGASYNEQFF.

The chain has TRBV5-4 and TRBJ2-5; TRBD2 aligns across 9 bases. Trimming removed 5 bases from V and 6 bases from J; junction bases left unmatched: 11. In germline, CDR1 is SGHNT, CDR2 YYREEE (reference sequence). The length of the CDR3 is 15 residues. Here the CDR3 DNA reads TGTGCCAGCAGTGGGTCTAGCGGGGTAGGTCAGACCCAGTACTTC. Translation: CASSGSSGVGQTQYF.

This clonotype was counted only a few times. The chain is built from TRBV20-1 and TRBJ1-1; D is possibly TRBD1 (6 bases). The germline V and J ends were trimmed by 1 base and 8 bases, with 14 bases remaining between them. This CDR3 spans 13 amino acids. Germline V lookup: CDR1 DFQATT, CDR2 SNEGSKA (reference sequence). DNA of the CDR3: TGCAGTGCTAGAGGATTGGGAGGGGGAGAAGCTTTCTTT. Protein product: CSARGLGGGEAFF.

J is TRBJ1-6 and V is TRBV20-1, with D uncertain. CDR1 is DFQATT and CDR2 is SNEGSKA in the germline V gene (reference sequence). Trimming removed 5 bases from V and 7 bases from J, with 18 bases in between. This CDR3 is built from 15 residues. In DNA form, the CDR3 reads TGCAGTGCTCAAAGAGGGCCCATGGGAAATTCACCCCTCCACTTT. Translation: CSAQRGPMGNSPLHF.

This clonotype was picked up a small number of times. The genes are TRBV14 and TRBJ1-2; D gene unclear. The CDR3 length is 14 residues. V gave up 5 bases and J gave up 7 bases, with 17 bases separating them. CDR1 and CDR2 from the germline V gene are SGHDN and FVKESK. The CDR3 reads CASSTQDGVVGYTF. The CDR3 DNA sequence: TGTGCCAGCAGCACCCAAGATGGGGTTGTTGGCTACACCTTC.

Within the sample, this clonotype is medium-sized (0.01 to 0.1%). V gene TRBV6-6 combines with J gene TRBJ2-1; a possible D gene is TRBD2 (5 bases). The CDR3 runs to 11 residues. CDR1 and CDR2 (germline): MNHNY, SVGAGI (reference sequence). Trimming removed 6 bases at V and 10 bases at J, with 10 bases between. Written as DNA, the CDR3 is TGTGCCAGCAGCCCCTCGGGGGAGCAGTTCTTC. Translating it yields CASSPSGEQFF.

In its sample, this clonotype was seen a few times. This chain uses TRBV5-1 with TRBJ1-2; D is ambiguous. The V and J ends lost 0 bases and 6 bases respectively, with 15 bases between them. The length of the CDR3 is 15 residues. Per germline, CDR1 SGHRS and CDR2 YFSETQ. The CDR3 sequence is CASSLAGDSSNGYTF. DNA for the CDR3: TGCGCCAGCAGCTTGGCCGGGGATTCGAGTAATGGCTACACCTTC.

V gene TRBV20-1 combines with J gene TRBJ2-7; 8 positions match TRBD2. The trim removed 3 bases at V and 3 bases at J, leaving 7 bases unmatched. Germline assignment: CDR1 DFQATT and CDR2 SNEGSKA (reference sequence). The CDR3 is 14 amino acids. CDR3 protein: CSASGGANFYEQYF. In DNA form, the CDR3 reads TGCAGTGCTAGCGGGGGGGCCAATTTCTACGAGCAGTACTTC.

This clonotype was counted only a few times. This chain uses TRBV7-3 with TRBJ2-1, with D possibly TRBD1 on 5 matching bases. Germline lookup yields CDR1 SGHTA and CDR2 FQGTGA. V lost 2 bases and J 0 bases, leaving 8 bases between the germline ends. The CDR3 totals 15 residues. The CDR3 DNA follows: TGTGCCAGCAGCTTAGGGGCGAGCTCCTACAATGAGCAGTTCTTC. Residues: CASSLGASSYNEQFF.

This clonotype occurred a few times. The V gene is TRBV24-1, the J gene TRBJ2-7; the D is unclear. V lost 7 bases to trimming and J lost 2 bases, with 5 bases between them. The CDR3 extends over 11 amino acids. CDR1 KGHDR and CDR2 SFDVKD come from the germline V gene. CDR3: CATRAPYEQYF. CDR3 DNA sequence: TGTGCCACCAGGGCACCCTACGAGCAGTACTTC.

The gene calls are TRBV28 and TRBJ1-5; D remains ambiguous. V shed 1 base and J shed 9 bases, with 13 bases lying between them. This CDR3 region has 14 residues. In germline, CDR1 is MDHEN, CDR2 SYDVKM. The CDR3 here is CASSLFRRHGPQHF. CDR3 nucleotides: TGTGCCAGCAGTTTATTTCGGCGTCATGGGCCCCAGCATTTT.

The genes are TRBV5-6 and TRBJ2-3; D gene uncertain. Germline V gene sequence: CDR1 SGHDT, CDR2 YYEEEE. V was shortened by 0 bases and J by 4 bases, with 3 bases between the two germline ends. The CDR3 is 12 amino acids. The CDR3 spells CASSLDADTQYF. CDR3 sequence (DNA): TGTGCCAGCAGCTTGGATGCAGATACGCAGTATTTT.

This chain connects TRBV12-3 or TRBV12-4 to TRBJ2-6; possible D gene TRBD2, 7 bases. The length of the CDR3 is 15 residues. In DNA, the CDR3 is TGTGCTAGTGGTTTAGGGGGGGGGTGGGCCAACGTCCTGACTTTC. It is translated as CASGLGGGWANVLTF.

The chain recombines TRBV7-9 with TRBJ2-2; D is ambiguous. Germline V gene sequence: CDR1 SEHNR, CDR2 FQNEAQ (reference sequence). Trimming pared 4 bases from V and 3 bases from J, leaving 15 bases between. CDR3 length: 16 residues. CDR3: CASSSKAVWDTGELFF. The DNA of the CDR3 is TGTGCCAGCAGCTCGAAGGCCGTTTGGGACACCGGGGAGCTGTTTTTT.

This clonotype was counted only a few times. The chain employs TRBV19 and TRBJ1-4, with a possible D match to TRBD1 (5 bases). V dropped 6 bases and J dropped 6 bases, with 14 bases sitting between them. The CDR3 runs 14 residues. Per the germline V gene, CDR1 is LNHDA and CDR2 is SQIVND (reference sequence). As DNA, the CDR3 is TGTGCCAGTAGCCAGGGAATAAAACATGAAAAACTGTTTTTT. Its protein is CASSQGIKHEKLFF.

The CDR3 DNA reads TGCGCCAGCAGCTTGGGTTCGGCGGGGGGATACACAGATACGCAGTATTTT. This sequence encodes CASSLGSAGGYTDTQYF. V is TRBV5-1 and J is TRBJ2-3, with TRBD2 matching 8 bases. From germline, CDR1 is SGHRS and CDR2 YFSETQ. The V gene end was trimmed by 0 bases and the J gene end by 2 bases; junction bases not matched to a gene: 8. This CDR3 has 17 amino acids.